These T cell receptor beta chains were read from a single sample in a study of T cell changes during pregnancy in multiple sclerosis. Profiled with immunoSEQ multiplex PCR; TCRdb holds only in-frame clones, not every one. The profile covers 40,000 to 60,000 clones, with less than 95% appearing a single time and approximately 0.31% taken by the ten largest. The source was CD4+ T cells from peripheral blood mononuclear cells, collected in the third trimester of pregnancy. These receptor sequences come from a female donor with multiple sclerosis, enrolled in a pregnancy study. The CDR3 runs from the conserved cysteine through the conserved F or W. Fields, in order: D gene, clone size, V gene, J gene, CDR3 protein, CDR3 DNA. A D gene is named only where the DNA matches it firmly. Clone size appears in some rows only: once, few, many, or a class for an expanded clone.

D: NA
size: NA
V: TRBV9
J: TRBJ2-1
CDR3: CASSARTQNSYNEQFF
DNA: TGTGCCAGCAGCGCCCGAACGCAGAACTCCTACAATGAGCAGTTCTTC

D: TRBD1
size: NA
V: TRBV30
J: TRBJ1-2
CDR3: CAWSVFGTGASGYTF
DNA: TGTGCCTGGAGTGTATTCGGGACAGGGGCGAGCGGCTACACCTTC

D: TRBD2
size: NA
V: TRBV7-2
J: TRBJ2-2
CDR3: CASSLWSGGGYTGELFF
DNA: TGTGCCAGCAGCTTATGGTCGGGGGGGGGTTACACCGGGGAGCTGTTTTTT

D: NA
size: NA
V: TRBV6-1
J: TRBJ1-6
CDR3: CASREQGTNNSPLHF
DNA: TGTGCCAGCAGGGAACAGGGTACCAACAATTCACCCCTCCACTTT

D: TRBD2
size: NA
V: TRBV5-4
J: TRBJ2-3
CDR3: CASSTSGLARPLSTDTQYF
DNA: TGTGCCAGCAGCACCTCGGGACTAGCGAGACCCCTTAGCACAGATACGCAGTATTTT

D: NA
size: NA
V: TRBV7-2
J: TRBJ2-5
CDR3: CASSLRGPQETQYF
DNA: TGTGCCAGCAGCTTGCGGGGACCACAAGAGACCCAGTACTTC

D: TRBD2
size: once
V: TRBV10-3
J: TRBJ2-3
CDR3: CAIAKGGDTQYF
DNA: TGTGCCATCGCGAAGGGAGGGGATACGCAGTATTTT

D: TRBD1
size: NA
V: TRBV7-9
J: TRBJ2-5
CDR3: CASRQGLETQYF
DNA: TGTGCCAGCAGACAGGGGTTGGAGACCCAGTACTTC

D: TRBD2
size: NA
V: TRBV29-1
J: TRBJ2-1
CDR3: CSVEDLGGATSGGYRGQFF
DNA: TGCAGCGTTGAAGATCTTGGGGGAGCAACTAGCGGGGGGTACAGGGGGCAGTTCTTC

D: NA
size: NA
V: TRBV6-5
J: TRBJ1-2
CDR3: CASGGFTNYGYTF
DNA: TGTGCCAGCGGGGGGTTCACTAACTATGGCTACACCTTC

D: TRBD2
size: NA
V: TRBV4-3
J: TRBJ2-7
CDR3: CASSQGQGLAGGIREQYF
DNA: TGCGCCAGCAGCCAAGGCCAGGGACTAGCGGGGGGGATACGCGAGCAGTACTTC

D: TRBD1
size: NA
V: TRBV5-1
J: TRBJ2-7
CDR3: CASSLGKTGGGYEQYF
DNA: TGCGCCAGCAGCTTGGGCAAAACAGGGGGCGGCTACGAGCAGTACTTC

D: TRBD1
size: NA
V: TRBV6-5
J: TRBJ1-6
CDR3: CASSRTGGADSPLHF
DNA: TGTGCCAGCAGTAGGACAGGGGGCGCGGATTCACCCCTCCACTTT

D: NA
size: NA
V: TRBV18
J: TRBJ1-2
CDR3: CASSPRAGNYGYTF
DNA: TGTGCCAGCTCACCCCGCGCGGGTAACTATGGCTACACCTTC

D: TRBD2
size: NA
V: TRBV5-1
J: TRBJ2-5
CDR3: CASSHGSGRAVETQYF
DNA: TGCGCCAGCAGCCACGGTAGCGGGAGGGCCGTGGAGACCCAGTACTTC

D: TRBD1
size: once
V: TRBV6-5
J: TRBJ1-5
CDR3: CASSLGQGHQPQHF
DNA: TGTGCCAGCAGTTTGGGACAGGGTCATCAGCCCCAGCATTTT

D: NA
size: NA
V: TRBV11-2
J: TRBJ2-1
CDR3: CASSLEAVSYNEQFF
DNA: TGTGCCAGCAGCTTAGAAGCGGTCAGCTACAATGAGCAGTTCTTC

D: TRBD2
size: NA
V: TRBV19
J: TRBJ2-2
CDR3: CASSTLGEGFNTGELFF
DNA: TGTGCCAGTAGTACCCTAGGGGAGGGATTCAACACCGGGGAGCTGTTTTTT

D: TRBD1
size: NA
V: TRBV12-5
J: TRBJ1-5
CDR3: CASGTLGGQGEQPQHF
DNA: TGTGCTAGTGGTACCTTAGGGGGACAGGGCGAACAGCCCCAGCATTTT

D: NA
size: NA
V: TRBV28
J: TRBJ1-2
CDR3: CASRSGSGGYTF
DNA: TGTGCCAGCAGGTCCGGATCGGGGGGCTACACCTTC

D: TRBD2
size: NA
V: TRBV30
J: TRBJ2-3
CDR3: CAWSLGAGGRGDTQYF
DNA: TGTGCCTGGAGTTTAGGAGCGGGAGGCCGGGGAGATACGCAGTATTTT

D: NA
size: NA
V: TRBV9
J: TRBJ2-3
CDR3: CASSVVEADTQYF
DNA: TGTGCCAGCAGCGTAGTTGAGGCAGACACGCAGTATTTT

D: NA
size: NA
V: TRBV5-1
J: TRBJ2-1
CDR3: CASSLEGGGASNEQFF
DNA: TGCGCCAGCAGCTTGGAGGGTGGGGGGGCGAGTAATGAGCAGTTCTTC

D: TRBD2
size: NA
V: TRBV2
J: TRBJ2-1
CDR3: CASSAGTSVYNEQFF
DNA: TGTGCCAGCAGTGCCGGGACTAGCGTCTACAATGAGCAGTTCTTC

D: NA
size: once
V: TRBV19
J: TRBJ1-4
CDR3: CASSMEMGQVPFF
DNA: TGTGCCAGTAGTATGGAAATGGGGCAGGTTCCGTTTTTT

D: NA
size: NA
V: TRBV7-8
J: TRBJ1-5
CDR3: CASSYRTDSNQPQHF
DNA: TGTGCCAGCAGCTACCGGACAGATAGCAATCAGCCCCAGCATTTT

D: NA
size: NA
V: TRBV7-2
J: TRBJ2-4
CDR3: CASSLEPVVRRSGIQYF
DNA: TGTGCCAGCAGCTTAGAACCGGTAGTCCGGAGATCTGGCATTCAGTACTTC

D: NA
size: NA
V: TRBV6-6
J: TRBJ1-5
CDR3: CASSYSGGNQPQHF
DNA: TGTGCCAGCAGTTACTCAGGCGGTAATCAGCCCCAGCATTTT

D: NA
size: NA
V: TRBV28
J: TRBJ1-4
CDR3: CASSLRQTTNEKLFF
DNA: TGTGCCAGCAGTCTCCGACAGACAACTAATGAAAAACTGTTTTTT

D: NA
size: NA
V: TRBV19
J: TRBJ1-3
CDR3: CASTIKGTPSSGNTIYF
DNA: TGTGCCAGTACCATAAAGGGGACACCTAGCTCTGGAAACACCATATATTTT

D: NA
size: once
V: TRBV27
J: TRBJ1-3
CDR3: CASSLTHGNTIYF
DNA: TGTGCCAGCAGCCTTACTCATGGAAACACCATATATTTT